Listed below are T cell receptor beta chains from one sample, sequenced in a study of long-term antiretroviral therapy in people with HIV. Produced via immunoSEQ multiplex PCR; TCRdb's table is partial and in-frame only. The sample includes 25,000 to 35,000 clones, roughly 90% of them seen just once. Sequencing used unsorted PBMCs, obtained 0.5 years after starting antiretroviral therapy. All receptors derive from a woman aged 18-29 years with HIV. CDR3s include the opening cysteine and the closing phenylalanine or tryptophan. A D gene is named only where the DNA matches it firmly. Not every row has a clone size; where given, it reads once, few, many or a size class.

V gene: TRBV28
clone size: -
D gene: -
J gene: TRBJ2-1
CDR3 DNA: TGTGCCACCCAAACTAGCCGATACAATGAGCAGTTCTTC
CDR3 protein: CATQTSRYNEQFF

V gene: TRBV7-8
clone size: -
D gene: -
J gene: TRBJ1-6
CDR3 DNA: TGTGCCAGCAGCTCGTTTGCAGTACCTAATTCACCCCTCCACTTT
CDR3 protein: CASSSFAVPNSPLHF

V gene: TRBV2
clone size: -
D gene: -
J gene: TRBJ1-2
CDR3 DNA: TGTGCCAGCAGTGAAGAGCACCTCTCGGGCTATGGCTACACCTTC
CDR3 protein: CASSEEHLSGYGYTF

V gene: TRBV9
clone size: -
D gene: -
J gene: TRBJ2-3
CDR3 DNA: TGTGCCAGCAGCGTTAGTAGCAGGGAGTGGGCAGATACGCAGTATTTT
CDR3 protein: CASSVSSREWADTQYF

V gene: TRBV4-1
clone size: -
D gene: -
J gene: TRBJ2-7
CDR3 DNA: TGCGCCAGCAGCCAAGGAGGAGGGGGAGAGTCTAGCGGACGGGCCTACGAGCAGTACTTC
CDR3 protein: CASSQGGGGESSGRAYEQYF

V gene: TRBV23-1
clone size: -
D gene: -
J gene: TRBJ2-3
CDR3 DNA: TGCGCCAGCAGTCTGGGTACAGATACGCAGTATTTT
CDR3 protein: CASSLGTDTQYF

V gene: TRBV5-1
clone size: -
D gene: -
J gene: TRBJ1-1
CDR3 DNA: TGCGCCAGCAGCCCCAATACAGCGAACACTGAAGCTTTCTTT
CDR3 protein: CASSPNTANTEAFF

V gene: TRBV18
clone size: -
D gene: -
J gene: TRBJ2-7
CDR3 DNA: TGTGCCAGCTCACCTCCCAGGGGGTCGAGCGGGAGAGGATCCGAGCAGTACTTC
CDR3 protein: CASSPPRGSSGRGSEQYF

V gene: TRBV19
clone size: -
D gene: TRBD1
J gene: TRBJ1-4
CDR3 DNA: TGTGCCACCATTGGACAGGGGCGAGAAAAACTGTTTTTT
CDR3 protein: CATIGQGREKLFF

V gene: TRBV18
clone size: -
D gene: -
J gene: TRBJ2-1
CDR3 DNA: TGTGCCAGCTCACCATCAGGTAATGAGCAGTTCTTC
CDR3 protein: CASSPSGNEQFF

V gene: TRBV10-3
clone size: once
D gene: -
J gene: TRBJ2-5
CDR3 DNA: TGTGCCATCAGCCTTTCCGGGACCAATCAAGAGACCCAGTACTTC
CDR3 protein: CAISLSGTNQETQYF

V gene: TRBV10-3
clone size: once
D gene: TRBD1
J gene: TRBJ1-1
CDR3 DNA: TGTGCCATCAGTGCATCAAAGACAGGGAGGAACACTGAAGCTTTCTTT
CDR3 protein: CAISASKTGRNTEAFF

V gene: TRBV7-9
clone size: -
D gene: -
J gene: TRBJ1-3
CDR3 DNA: TGTGCCAGCAGCTGGACGGGGCGTTTGGACACCATATATTTT
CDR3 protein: CASSWTGRLDTIYF

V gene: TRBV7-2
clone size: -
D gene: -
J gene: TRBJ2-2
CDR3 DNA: TGTGCCAGCCTACGGGGGCTGGGGTCAACCGGGGAGCTGTTTTTT
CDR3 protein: CASLRGLGSTGELFF

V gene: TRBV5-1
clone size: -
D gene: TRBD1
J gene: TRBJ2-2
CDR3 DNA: TGCGCCAGCAGCTCATTACCCCCCACAGGGGGAACAAACACCGGGGAGCTGTTTTTT
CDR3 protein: CASSSLPPTGGTNTGELFF

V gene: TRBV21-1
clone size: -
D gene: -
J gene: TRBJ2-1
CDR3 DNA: TGTGCCAGCAGCAAACCGGCTCTGACTAGCGGAACCTACAATGAGCAGTTCTTC
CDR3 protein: CASSKPALTSGTYNEQFF

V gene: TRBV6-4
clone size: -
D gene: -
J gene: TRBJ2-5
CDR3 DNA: TGTGCCAGCAGCCGGGACTCGTCAACCATGGAGACCCAGTACTTC
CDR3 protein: CASSRDSSTMETQYF

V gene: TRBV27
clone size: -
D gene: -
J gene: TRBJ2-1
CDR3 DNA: TGTGCCAGCAGTCTAACGGGGACCTACAATGAGCAGTTCTTC
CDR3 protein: CASSLTGTYNEQFF

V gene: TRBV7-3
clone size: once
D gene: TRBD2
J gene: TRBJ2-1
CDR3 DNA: TGTGCCAGCAGCTTACCCCCGCGGGAGAATGGGCAGTTCTTC
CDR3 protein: CASSLPPRENGQFF

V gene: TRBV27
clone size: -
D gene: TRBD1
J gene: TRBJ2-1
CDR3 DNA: TGTGCCAGCAGTTCCCTACAGGGGGTCGAGAATGAGCAGTTCTTC
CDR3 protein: CASSSLQGVENEQFF

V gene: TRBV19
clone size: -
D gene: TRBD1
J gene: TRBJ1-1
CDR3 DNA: TGTGCCAGTAGTATGTTCCCAGGGGGAGGGACTGAAGCTTTCTTT
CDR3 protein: CASSMFPGGGTEAFF

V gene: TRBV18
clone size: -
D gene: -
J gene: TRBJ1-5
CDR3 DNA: TGTGCCAGCTCGACGGGTCCTTATCAGCCCCAGCATTTT
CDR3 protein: CASSTGPYQPQHF

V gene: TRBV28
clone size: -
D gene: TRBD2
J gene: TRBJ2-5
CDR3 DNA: TGTGCCAGCGATTCACTCGCGGGGGGGTACCAAGAGACCCAGTACTTC
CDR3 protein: CASDSLAGGYQETQYF

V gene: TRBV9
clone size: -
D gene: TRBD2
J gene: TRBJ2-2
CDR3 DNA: TGTGCCAGCAGCGGTGGACTAGCGGGAGCCGGGGAGCTGTTTTTT
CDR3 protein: CASSGGLAGAGELFF

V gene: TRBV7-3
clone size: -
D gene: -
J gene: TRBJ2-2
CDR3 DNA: TGTGCCAGCAGCTTGACAACGAACACCGGGGAGCTGTTTTTT
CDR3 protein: CASSLTTNTGELFF

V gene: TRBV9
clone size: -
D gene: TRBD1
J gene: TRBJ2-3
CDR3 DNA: TGTGCCAGCAGCGTGGGACAGGGGTTCCCAGATACGCAGTATTTT
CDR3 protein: CASSVGQGFPDTQYF

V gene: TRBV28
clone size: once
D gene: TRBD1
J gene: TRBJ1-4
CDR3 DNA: TGTGCCAGTATATCGGACAGGGGAAATGAAAAACTGTTTTTT
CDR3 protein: CASISDRGNEKLFF

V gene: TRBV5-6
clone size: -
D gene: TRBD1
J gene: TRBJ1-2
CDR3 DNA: TGTGCCAGCAGCCCGGTCAGGGGGCGCTTCGTCTATGGCTACACCTTC
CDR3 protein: CASSPVRGRFVYGYTF

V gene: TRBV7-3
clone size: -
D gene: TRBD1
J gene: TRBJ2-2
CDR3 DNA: TGTGCCAGCAGGGACAGGGGGGACGGGGAGCTGTTTTTT
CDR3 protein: CASRDRGDGELFF

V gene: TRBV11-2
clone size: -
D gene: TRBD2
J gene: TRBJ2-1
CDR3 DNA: TGTGCCAGCAGCGCGACTAGCGGGGGGTATGAGCAGTTCTTC
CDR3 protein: CASSATSGGYEQFF

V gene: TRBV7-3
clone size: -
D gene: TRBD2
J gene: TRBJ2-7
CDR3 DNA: TGTGCCAGCAGCATCGATAGCGGGAACTACGAGCAGTACTTC
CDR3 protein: CASSIDSGNYEQYF

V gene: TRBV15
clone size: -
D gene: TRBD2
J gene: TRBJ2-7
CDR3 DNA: TGTGCCACCAGTTCTAGCGGGAGGGACTACGAGCAGTACTTC
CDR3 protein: CATSSSGRDYEQYF

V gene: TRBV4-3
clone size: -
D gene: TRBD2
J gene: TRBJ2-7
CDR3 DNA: TGCGCCAGCAGCCAAGATGCGCCGGGACTATCGGACGAGCAGTACTTC
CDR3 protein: CASSQDAPGLSDEQYF

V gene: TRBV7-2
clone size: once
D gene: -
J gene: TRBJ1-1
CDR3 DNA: TGTGCCAGCAGCCCCGGGAGGGTGGTTACTGAAGCTTTCTTT
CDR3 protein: CASSPGRVVTEAFF

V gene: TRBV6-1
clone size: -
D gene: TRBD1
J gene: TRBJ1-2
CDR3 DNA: TGTGCCAGCAGTGTTCAGGTGGGACAGACCTATGGCTACACCTTC
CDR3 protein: CASSVQVGQTYGYTF

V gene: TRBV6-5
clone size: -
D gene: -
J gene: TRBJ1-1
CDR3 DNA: TGTGCCAGCAGTTATACGTTGGACACTGAAGCTTTCTTT
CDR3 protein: CASSYTLDTEAFF

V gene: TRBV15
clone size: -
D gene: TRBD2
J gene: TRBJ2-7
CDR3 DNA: TGTGCCACCAGCAGAGATCTCGTGACTAGCGGGAGACCTCCCTACTACGAGCAGTACTTC
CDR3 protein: CATSRDLVTSGRPPYYEQYF

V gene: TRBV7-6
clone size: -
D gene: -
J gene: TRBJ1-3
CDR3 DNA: TGTGCCAGCAGCTTAGTGCAGGGCGGAAACACCATATATTTT
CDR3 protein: CASSLVQGGNTIYF

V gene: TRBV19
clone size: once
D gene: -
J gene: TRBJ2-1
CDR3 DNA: TGTGCCAGTAGTACCCCCCAGACGGATGAGCAGTTCTTC
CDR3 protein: CASSTPQTDEQFF

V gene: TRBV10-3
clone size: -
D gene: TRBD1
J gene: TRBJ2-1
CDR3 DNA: TGTGCCATCAGTGGTTTTACAGGGGATGAGCAGTTCTTC
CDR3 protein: CAISGFTGDEQFF

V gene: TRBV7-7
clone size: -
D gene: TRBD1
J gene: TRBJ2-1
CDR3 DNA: TGTGCTAGCAGCTTACGGACAGGATCGAAGAATGAGCAGTTCTTC
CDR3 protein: CASSLRTGSKNEQFF

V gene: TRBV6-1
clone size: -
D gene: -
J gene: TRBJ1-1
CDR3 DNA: TGTGCCAGCAGTGAAGCTGGCACTGAAGCTTTCTTT
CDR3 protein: CASSEAGTEAFF

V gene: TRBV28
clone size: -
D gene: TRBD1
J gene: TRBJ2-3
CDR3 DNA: TGTGCCAGCCGCCCTGATTACAGGGGGCGGACAGATACGCAGTATTTT
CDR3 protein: CASRPDYRGRTDTQYF

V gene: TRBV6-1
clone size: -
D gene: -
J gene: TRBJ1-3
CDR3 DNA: TGTGCCAGCAGAGAACAGGGAAGGACTGGAAACACCATATATTTT
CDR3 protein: CASREQGRTGNTIYF

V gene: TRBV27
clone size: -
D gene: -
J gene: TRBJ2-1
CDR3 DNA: TGTGCCAGCGGGGACACTAGCTCCTACAATGAGCAGTTCTTC
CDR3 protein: CASGDTSSYNEQFF

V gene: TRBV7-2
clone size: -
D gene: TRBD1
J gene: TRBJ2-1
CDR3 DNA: TGTGCCAGCAGCCTCAGCTCCGGGACAGCCTACAATGAGCAGTTCTTC
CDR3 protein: CASSLSSGTAYNEQFF

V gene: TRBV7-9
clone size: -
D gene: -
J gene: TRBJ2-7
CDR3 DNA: TGTGCCAGCAGCTTAGTAGGTTTGGCCAGCCACGAGCAGTACTTC
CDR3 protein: CASSLVGLASHEQYF

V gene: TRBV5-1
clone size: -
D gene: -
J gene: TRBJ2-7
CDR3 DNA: TGCGCCAGCAGCCAACCGGAAAGGGGTAGGAACGAGCAGTACTTC
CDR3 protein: CASSQPERGRNEQYF

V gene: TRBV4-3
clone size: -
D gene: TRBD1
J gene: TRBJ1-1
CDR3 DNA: TGCGCCAGCAGCCAAGCTTTACAGGGGGCGGGCACTGAAGCTTTCTTT
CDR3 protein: CASSQALQGAGTEAFF

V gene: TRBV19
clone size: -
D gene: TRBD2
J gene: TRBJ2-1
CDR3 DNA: TGTGCCAGTAGTATTCTAGCGGGAGTCCGGAATGAGCAGTTCTTC
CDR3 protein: CASSILAGVRNEQFF

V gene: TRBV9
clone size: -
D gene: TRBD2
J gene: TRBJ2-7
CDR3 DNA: TGTGCCAGCAGCGTAGGGGTAGCGGGGCCCTACGAGCAGTACTTC
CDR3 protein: CASSVGVAGPYEQYF

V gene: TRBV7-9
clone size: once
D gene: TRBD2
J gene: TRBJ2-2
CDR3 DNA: TGTGCCAGCAGCCCAGGACTTCGGACTAGCGGTAACGGGGAGCTGTTTTTT
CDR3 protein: CASSPGLRTSGNGELFF

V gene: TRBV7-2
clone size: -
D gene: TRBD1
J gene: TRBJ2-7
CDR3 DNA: TGTGCCAGCAGCGCATTACAGGGGGCACTTCCTTCCGAGCAGTACTTC
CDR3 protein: CASSALQGALPSEQYF

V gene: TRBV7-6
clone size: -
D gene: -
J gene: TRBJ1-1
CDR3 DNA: TGTGCCAGCAGCTCGCCTGGGGGCAGGAACACTGAAGCTTTCTTT
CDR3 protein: CASSSPGGRNTEAFF

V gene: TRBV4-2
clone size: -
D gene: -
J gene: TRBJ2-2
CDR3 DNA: TGTGCCAGCAGCCAAGATTGGGTCAACACCGGGGAGCTGTTTTTT
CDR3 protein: CASSQDWVNTGELFF

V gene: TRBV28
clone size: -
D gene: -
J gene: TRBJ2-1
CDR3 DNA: TGTGCCAGCAGTTTCAGTCTGGACACCAGCTCCTACAATGAGCAGTTCTTC
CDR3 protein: CASSFSLDTSSYNEQFF

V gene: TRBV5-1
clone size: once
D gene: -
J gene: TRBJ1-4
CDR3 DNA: TGCGCCAGCAGCTGGACGGGGAATGAAAAACTGTTTTTT
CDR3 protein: CASSWTGNEKLFF

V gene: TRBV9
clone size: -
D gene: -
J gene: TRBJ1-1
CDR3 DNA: TGTGCCAGCAGCCCAGGGATTTTAGCGGATACTGAAGCTTTCTTT
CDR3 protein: CASSPGILADTEAFF

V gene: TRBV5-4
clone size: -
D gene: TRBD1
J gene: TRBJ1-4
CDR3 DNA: TGTGCCAGCAGCTTAGGGGGCGGTGAAAAACTGTTTTTT
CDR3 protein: CASSLGGGEKLFF